This T cell receptor beta chain was captured in a study of blood T cell repertoires in COVID-19. In the study overall: Samples of COVID-19 (acute and convalescent) were obtained from the United States, Italy and Spain. Sample material is recorded as cDNA or gDNA derived from T cells, B-cell-depleted T cells, or PBMCs.

The V end was cut by 1 base, the J end by 0 bases, with 10 bases between. This CDR3 comprises 15 residues. From germline, CDR1 is SGHNT and CDR2 YYREEE (reference sequence). Recruited during active infection, patients (from Seattle) were subsequently followed longitudinally. In the original processing: From reference gene primer amplification, estimates of nucleated cell counts were derived. Data came from immunoSEQ multiplex PCR; TCRdb stores just in-frame clones and leaves some out. D and trimming come from the DNA, and the V and J calls and clone size come from that table. The sample includes approximately 210,000 clones, 90% to 95% of them seen just once.

The V call is TRBV5-4, the J call TRBJ1-2; unclear D gene. Sample: peripheral blood. The TCR comes from a man in his thirties or forties with COVID-19, enrolled during active disease. The CDR3 DNA reads as TGTGCCAGCAGCTTGATCCTCCCCCCTAACTATGGCTACACCTTC. It specifies CASSLILPPNYGYTF.